This T cell receptor (beta chain) emerged from a study of blood T cell repertoires in COVID-19. At the level of the study: COVID-19 samples, acute and convalescent, were from the United States, Italy and Spain. Sample material is recorded as cDNA or gDNA derived from T cells, B-cell-depleted T cells, or PBMCs.

The V gene end was trimmed by 4 bases and the J gene end by 4 bases; junction bases not matched to a gene: 7. The CDR3 runs 15 residues. CDR1 is MDHEN and CDR2 is SYDVKM in the germline V gene. Authors' data handling: It was from reference gene primer amplification that nucleated cell counts were estimated. Some clones are missing from TCRdb's copy, which holds only in-frame ones; the method was immunoSEQ multiplex PCR. Clone size and the V and J calls come from that table; the DNA yielded D and trimming. The table has about 270,000 clones, 85% seen once; the top ten hold approximately 12%. This clone was counted a single time.

The genes are TRBV28 and TRBJ1-1; 9 nucleotides agree with TRBD1. Sequencing was done on a sample of peripheral blood. This TCR derives from a human donor in a cohort sampled during active COVID-19. CDR3 amino acids: CASSSAGQGFTEAFF. The CDR3 DNA reads as TGTGCCAGCAGTTCGGCCGGACAGGGGTTCACTGAAGCTTTCTTT.